A selection of T cell receptor beta chains follows, all from one sample in a study of T cell responses to AZD1222 COVID-19 vaccine. Generated by immunoSEQ multiplex PCR, the TCRdb table keeps only in-frame clones and is missing some. The sample contains about 120,000 clones, around 85% of which appear only once. The sample here was peripheral blood, taken on day 0 of MenACWY control vaccination. All receptors come from an adult in good health. Both conserved end residues are part of each CDR3. Each record gives: J gene, CDR3 length, D gene, clone size, V gene, CDR3 DNA, CDR3 protein. D genes are given only for firm matches. Only part of the rows carry a size: once, few, many, or a class if the clone is expanded.

j_call: TRBJ2-2; cdr3_length: 15; d_call: .; clone_size: .; v_call: TRBV19; cdr3_nt: TGTGCCAGTACTCGTCCCGGGAAGCTCACCGGGGAGCTGTTTTTT; cdr3_aa: CASTRPGKLTGELFF
j_call: TRBJ2-7; cdr3_length: 13; d_call: TRBD2; clone_size: .; v_call: TRBV2; cdr3_nt: TGTGCCAGCACCATAATAAGCGGGGGGGGCCGGTACTTC; cdr3_aa: CASTIISGGGRYF
j_call: TRBJ1-5; cdr3_length: 14; d_call: .; clone_size: .; v_call: TRBV2; cdr3_nt: TGTGCCAGCAGTGGAGGTAGGGGCAATCAGCCCCAGCATTTT; cdr3_aa: CASSGGRGNQPQHF
j_call: TRBJ2-2; cdr3_length: 15; d_call: .; clone_size: .; v_call: TRBV7-6; cdr3_nt: TGTGCCAGCAGCTTAGACAGGACCCGAAGCGGGGAGCTGTTTTTT; cdr3_aa: CASSLDRTRSGELFF
j_call: TRBJ2-2; cdr3_length: 14; d_call: .; clone_size: .; v_call: TRBV24-1; cdr3_nt: TGTGCCACCAGTGATTTTAGTAACACCGGGGAGCTGTTTTTT; cdr3_aa: CATSDFSNTGELFF
j_call: TRBJ1-1; cdr3_length: 13; d_call: .; clone_size: once; v_call: TRBV9; cdr3_nt: TGTGCCAGCAGCGGCAGGGAGAACACTGAAGCTTTCTTT; cdr3_aa: CASSGRENTEAFF
j_call: TRBJ1-2; cdr3_length: 14; d_call: .; clone_size: .; v_call: TRBV4-1; cdr3_nt: TGCGCCAGCAGCCAAGGGGACCGACGAGGGGGCTACACCTTC; cdr3_aa: CASSQGDRRGGYTF
j_call: TRBJ2-3; cdr3_length: 17; d_call: TRBD1; clone_size: few; v_call: TRBV4-2; cdr3_nt: TGTGCCAGCAGCCAAGTAGCAACAGGGGGCGCCCCGGATACGCAGTATTTT; cdr3_aa: CASSQVATGGAPDTQYF
j_call: TRBJ2-7; cdr3_length: 13; d_call: TRBD1; clone_size: .; v_call: TRBV24-1; cdr3_nt: TGTGCCACCGGGAGGACAGGGATGGACGAGCAGTACTTC; cdr3_aa: CATGRTGMDEQYF
j_call: TRBJ2-7; cdr3_length: 15; d_call: TRBD1; clone_size: .; v_call: TRBV10-3; cdr3_nt: TGTGCCATCAGTGGGACCGGGACAGGGTCATACGAGCAGTACTTC; cdr3_aa: CAISGTGTGSYEQYF
j_call: TRBJ1-6; cdr3_length: 15; d_call: TRBD1; clone_size: .; v_call: TRBV7-2; cdr3_nt: TGTGCCAGCAGCTTAGGCTGGGACAGTCGTTCACCCCTCCACTTT; cdr3_aa: CASSLGWDSRSPLHF
j_call: TRBJ1-5; cdr3_length: 14; d_call: TRBD1; clone_size: .; v_call: TRBV7-9; cdr3_nt: TGTGCCAGCAGCACCGGACAGGCCAATCAGCCCCAGCATTTT; cdr3_aa: CASSTGQANQPQHF
j_call: TRBJ1-1; cdr3_length: 14; d_call: .; clone_size: .; v_call: TRBV5-1; cdr3_nt: TGCGCCAGCAGCTTACCCCCGGGGGACACTGAAGCTTTCTTT; cdr3_aa: CASSLPPGDTEAFF
j_call: TRBJ1-5; cdr3_length: 15; d_call: .; clone_size: .; v_call: TRBV18; cdr3_nt: TGTGCCAGCTCACCACAGAGGGATCCCAATCAGCCCCAGCATTTT; cdr3_aa: CASSPQRDPNQPQHF
j_call: TRBJ2-5; cdr3_length: 15; d_call: TRBD2; clone_size: .; v_call: TRBV7-2; cdr3_nt: TGTGCCAGCAGCTTTGGCGTCGGGAGGCAAGAGACCCAGTACTTC; cdr3_aa: CASSFGVGRQETQYF
j_call: TRBJ2-5; cdr3_length: 15; d_call: .; clone_size: once; v_call: TRBV7-9; cdr3_nt: TGTGCCAGCAGCTTAGGGTGGGGTAATCAAGAGACCCAGTACTTC; cdr3_aa: CASSLGWGNQETQYF
j_call: TRBJ1-4; cdr3_length: 19; d_call: TRBD1; clone_size: few; v_call: TRBV28; cdr3_nt: TGTGCCAGCAGTCCCTCCCGCCAGGGGGCTTTCGGAACTAATGAAAAACTGTTTTTT; cdr3_aa: CASSPSRQGAFGTNEKLFF
j_call: TRBJ1-5; cdr3_length: 13; d_call: TRBD1; clone_size: .; v_call: TRBV6-5; cdr3_nt: TGTGCCAGCAGAGAGACAGGGAATCAGCCCCAGCATTTT; cdr3_aa: CASRETGNQPQHF
j_call: TRBJ2-3; cdr3_length: 15; d_call: .; clone_size: .; v_call: TRBV7-6; cdr3_nt: TGTGCCAGCAGCCCCCGGGACTTCCTCACAGATACGCAGTATTTT; cdr3_aa: CASSPRDFLTDTQYF
j_call: TRBJ1-5; cdr3_length: 15; d_call: TRBD1; clone_size: .; v_call: TRBV28; cdr3_nt: TGTGCCAGCAGTCTCTGGGACAGGCGAGAACAGCCCCAGCATTTT; cdr3_aa: CASSLWDRREQPQHF
j_call: TRBJ2-3; cdr3_length: 14; d_call: TRBD2; clone_size: .; v_call: TRBV7-3; cdr3_nt: TGTGCCAGCAGCTGGATTGGCGGGGGAGATACGCAGTATTTT; cdr3_aa: CASSWIGGGDTQYF
j_call: TRBJ2-7; cdr3_length: 14; d_call: .; clone_size: .; v_call: TRBV18; cdr3_nt: TGTGCCAGCTCACCACCGGAGACCTCCTACGAGCAGTACTTC; cdr3_aa: CASSPPETSYEQYF
j_call: TRBJ1-3; cdr3_length: 16; d_call: .; clone_size: .; v_call: TRBV28; cdr3_nt: TGTGCCAGCATTGACGGTTTGGGGGGTGGAGGAAACACCATATATTTT; cdr3_aa: CASIDGLGGGGNTIYF
j_call: TRBJ2-3; cdr3_length: 15; d_call: TRBD2; clone_size: .; v_call: TRBV7-2; cdr3_nt: TGTGCCAGCAGCCTGGGAGGGGACAGCACAGATACGCAGTATTTT; cdr3_aa: CASSLGGDSTDTQYF
j_call: TRBJ1-3; cdr3_length: 13; d_call: TRBD1; clone_size: .; v_call: TRBV5-1; cdr3_nt: TGCGCCAGCAGCTTTGACAGGGGTAACACCATATATTTT; cdr3_aa: CASSFDRGNTIYF